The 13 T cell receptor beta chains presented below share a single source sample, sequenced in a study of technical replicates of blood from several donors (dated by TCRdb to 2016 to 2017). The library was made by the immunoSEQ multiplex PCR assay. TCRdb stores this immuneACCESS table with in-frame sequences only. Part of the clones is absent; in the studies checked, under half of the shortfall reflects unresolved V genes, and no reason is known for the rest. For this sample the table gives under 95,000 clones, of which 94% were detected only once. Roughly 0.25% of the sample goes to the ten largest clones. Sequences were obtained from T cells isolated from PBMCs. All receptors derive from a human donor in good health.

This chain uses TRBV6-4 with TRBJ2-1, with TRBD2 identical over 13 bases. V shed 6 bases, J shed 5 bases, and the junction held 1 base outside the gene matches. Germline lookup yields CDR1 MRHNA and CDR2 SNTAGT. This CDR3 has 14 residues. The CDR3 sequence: CASSGLAGDNEQFF. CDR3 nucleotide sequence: TGTGCCAGCAGCGGACTAGCGGGGGACAATGAGCAGTTCTTC.

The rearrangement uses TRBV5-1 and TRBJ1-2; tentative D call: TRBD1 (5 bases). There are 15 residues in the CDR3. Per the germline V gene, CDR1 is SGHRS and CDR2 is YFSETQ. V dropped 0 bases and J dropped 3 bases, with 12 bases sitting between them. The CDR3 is CASSLVAGRDYGYTF. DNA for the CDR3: TGCGCCAGCAGCTTGGTGGCAGGGAGGGACTATGGCTACACCTTC. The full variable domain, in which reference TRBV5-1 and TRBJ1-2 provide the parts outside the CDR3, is KAGVTQTPRYLIKTRGQQVTLSCSPISGHRSVSWYQQTPGQGLQFLFEYFSETQRNKGNFPGRFSGRQFSNSRSEMNVSTLELGDSALYLCASSLVAGRDYGYTFGSGTRLTVV.

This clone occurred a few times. The CDR3 spells CASSEGQGSNQPQHF. CDR3 sequence (DNA): TGCGCCAGCAGCGAAGGACAGGGCTCAAATCAGCCCCAGCATTTT. The chain couples TRBV5-1 to TRBJ1-5; the match to TRBD1 covers 8 bases. J was trimmed by 4 bases and V by 4 bases; bases with no gene match: 7. The CDR3 loop spans 15 amino acids. In germline, CDR1 is SGHRS, CDR2 YFSETQ.

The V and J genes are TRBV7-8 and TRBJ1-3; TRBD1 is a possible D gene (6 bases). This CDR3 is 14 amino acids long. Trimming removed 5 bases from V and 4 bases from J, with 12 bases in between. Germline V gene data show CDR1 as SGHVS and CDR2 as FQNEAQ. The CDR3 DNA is TGTGCCAGCAGCGTAGGGACAACCGGAAACACCATATATTTT. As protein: CASSVGTTGNTIYF. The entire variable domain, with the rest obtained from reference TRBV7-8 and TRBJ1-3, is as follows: GAGVSQSPRYKVAKRGQDVALRCDPISGHVSLFWYQQALGQGPEFLTYFQNEAQLDKSGLPSDRFFAERPEGSVSTLKIQRTQQEDSAVYLCASSVGTTGNTIYFGEGSWLTVV.

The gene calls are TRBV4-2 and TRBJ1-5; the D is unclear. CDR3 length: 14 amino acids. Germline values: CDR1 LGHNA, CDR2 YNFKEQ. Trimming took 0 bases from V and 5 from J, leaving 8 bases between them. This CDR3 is CASSQEFRDQPQHF. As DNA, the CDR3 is TGTGCCAGCAGCCAAGAATTCCGTGATCAGCCCCAGCATTTT.

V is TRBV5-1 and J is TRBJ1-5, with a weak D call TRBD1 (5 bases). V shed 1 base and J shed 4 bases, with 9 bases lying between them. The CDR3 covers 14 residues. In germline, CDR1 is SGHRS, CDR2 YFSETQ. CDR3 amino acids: CASSLTGPNQPQHF. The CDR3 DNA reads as TGCGCCAGCAGCTTGACAGGACCTAATCAGCCCCAGCATTTT.

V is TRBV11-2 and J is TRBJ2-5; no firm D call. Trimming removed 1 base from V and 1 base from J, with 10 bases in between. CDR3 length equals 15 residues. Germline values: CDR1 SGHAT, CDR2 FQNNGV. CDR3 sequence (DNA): TGTGCCAGCAGCTTAGGATGGGCAGGCCAAGAGACCCAGTACTTC. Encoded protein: CASSLGWAGQETQYF. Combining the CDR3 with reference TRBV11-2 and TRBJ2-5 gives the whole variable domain EAGVAQSPRYKIIEKRQSVAFWCNPISGHATLYWYQQILGQGPKLLIQFQNNGVVDDSQLPKDRFSAERLKGVDSTLKIQPAKLEDSAVYLCASSLGWAGQETQYFGPGTRLLVL.

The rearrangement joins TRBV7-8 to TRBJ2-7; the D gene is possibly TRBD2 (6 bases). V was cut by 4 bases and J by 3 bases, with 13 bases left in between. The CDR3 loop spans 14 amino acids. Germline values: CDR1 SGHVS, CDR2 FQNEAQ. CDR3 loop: CASSSRRAHYEQYF. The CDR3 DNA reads TGTGCCAGCAGCTCAAGGAGGGCCCACTACGAGCAGTACTTC.

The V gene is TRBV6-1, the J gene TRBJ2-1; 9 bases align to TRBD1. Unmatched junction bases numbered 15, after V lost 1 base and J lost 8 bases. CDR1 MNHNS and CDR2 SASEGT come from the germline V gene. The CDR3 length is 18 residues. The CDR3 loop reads CASSEVFVPGQGRHEQFF. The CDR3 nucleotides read TGTGCCAGCAGTGAAGTATTCGTGCCGGGACAGGGTAGACATGAGCAGTTCTTC.

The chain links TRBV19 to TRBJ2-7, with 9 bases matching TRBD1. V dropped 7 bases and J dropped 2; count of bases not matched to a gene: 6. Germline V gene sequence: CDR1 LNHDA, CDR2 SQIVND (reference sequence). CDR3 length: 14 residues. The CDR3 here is CASNQGQGTYEQYF. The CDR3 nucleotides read TGTGCCAGTAACCAGGGACAGGGTACCTACGAGCAGTACTTC.

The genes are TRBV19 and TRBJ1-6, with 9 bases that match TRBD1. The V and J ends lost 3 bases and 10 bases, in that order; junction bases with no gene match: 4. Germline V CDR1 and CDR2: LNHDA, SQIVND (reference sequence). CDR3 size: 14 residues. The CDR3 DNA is TGTGCCAGTAGTATTGGACAGGGGCCATCACCCCTCCACTTT. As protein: CASSIGQGPSPLHF.

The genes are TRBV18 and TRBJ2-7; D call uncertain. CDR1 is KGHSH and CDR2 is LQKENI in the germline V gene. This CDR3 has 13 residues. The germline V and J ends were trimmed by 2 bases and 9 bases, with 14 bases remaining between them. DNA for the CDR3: TGTGCCAGCTCACCAACCCCTGGCCAGTCGCAGTACTTC. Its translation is CASSPTPGQSQYF.

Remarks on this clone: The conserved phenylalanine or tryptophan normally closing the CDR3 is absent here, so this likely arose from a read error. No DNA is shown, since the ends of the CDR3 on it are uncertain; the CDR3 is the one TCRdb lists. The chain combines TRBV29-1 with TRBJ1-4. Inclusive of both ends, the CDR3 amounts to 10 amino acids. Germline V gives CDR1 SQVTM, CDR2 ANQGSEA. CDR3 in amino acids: CSVESGVMFL.